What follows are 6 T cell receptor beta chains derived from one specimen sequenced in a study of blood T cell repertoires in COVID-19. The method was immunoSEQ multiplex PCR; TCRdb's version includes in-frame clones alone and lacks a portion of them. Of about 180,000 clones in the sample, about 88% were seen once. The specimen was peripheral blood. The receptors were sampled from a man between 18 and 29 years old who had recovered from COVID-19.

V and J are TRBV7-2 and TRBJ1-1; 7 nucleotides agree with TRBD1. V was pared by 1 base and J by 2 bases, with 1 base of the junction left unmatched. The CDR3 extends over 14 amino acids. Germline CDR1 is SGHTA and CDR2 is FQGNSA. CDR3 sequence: CASSLGDSNTEAFF. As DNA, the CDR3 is TGTGCCAGCAGCTTAGGGGACAGTAACACTGAAGCTTTCTTT.

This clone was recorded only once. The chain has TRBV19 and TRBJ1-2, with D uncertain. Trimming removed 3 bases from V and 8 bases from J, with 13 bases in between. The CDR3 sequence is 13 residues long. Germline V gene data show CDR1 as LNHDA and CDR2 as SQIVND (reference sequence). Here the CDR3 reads CASSMGGFGGYTF. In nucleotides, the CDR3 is TGTGCCAGTAGTATGGGAGGGTTTGGCGGCTACACCTTC.

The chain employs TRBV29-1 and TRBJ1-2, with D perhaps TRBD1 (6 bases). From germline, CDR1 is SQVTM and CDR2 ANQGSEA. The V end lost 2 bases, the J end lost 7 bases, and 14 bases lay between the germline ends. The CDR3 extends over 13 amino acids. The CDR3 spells CSVEIGGRSGYTF. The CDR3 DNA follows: TGCAGCGTTGAAATCGGGGGGCGGAGTGGCTACACCTTC.

The CDR3 bases are TGTGCCATCAGTCCAGGGGGCTTGAGTGGCTACACCTTC. Its translation: CAISPGGLSGYTF. The chain combines TRBV10-3 with TRBJ1-2; 8 bases agree with TRBD1. The CDR3 consists of 13 residues. Trimming took 5 bases from V and 7 from J; bases not matched to a gene: 6. Looked up from germline, CDR1 is ENHRY and CDR2 is SYGVKD.

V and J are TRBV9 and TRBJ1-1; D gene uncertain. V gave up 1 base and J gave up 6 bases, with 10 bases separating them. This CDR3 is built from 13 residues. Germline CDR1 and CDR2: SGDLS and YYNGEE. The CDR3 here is CASSVHSESEAFF. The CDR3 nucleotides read TGTGCCAGCAGCGTACACAGTGAATCTGAAGCTTTCTTT.

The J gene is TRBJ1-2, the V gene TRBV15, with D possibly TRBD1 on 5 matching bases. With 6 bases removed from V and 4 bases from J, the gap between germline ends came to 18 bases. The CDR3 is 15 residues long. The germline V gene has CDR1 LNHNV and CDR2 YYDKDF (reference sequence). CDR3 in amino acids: CATRLGGTVFYGYTF. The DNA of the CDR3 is TGTGCCACCAGACTTGGGGGGACGGTATTCTATGGCTACACCTTC.